This T cell receptor (beta chain) comes out of a study of control samples from healthy donors and cancer patients. Germline V gene data show CDR1 as LNHNV and CDR2 as YYDKDF (reference sequence). The CDR3 has 15 amino acids. Trimming took off 8 bases at V and 0 bases at J, with 13 bases between the two ends. The method was immunoSEQ multiplex PCR; TCRdb's version includes in-frame clones alone and lacks a portion of them. The repertoire consists of approximately 110,000 clones, with approximately 89% occurring once and the leading ten covering 6.5% to 9%. This chain joins TRBV15 and TRBJ1-4, with D possibly matching TRBD1 (5 bases). The sequencing input was blood. The receptor was derived from a woman aged 18-29 years in good health. The CDR3 nucleotides are TGTGCCACCGAAGTATCAGGGCCAACTAATGAAAAACTGTTTTTT. Translated, it gives CATEVSGPTNEKLFF.